This T cell receptor (beta chain) was recorded in a study of T cell responses to AZD1222 COVID-19 vaccine. This clone showed up just a few times. The target antigen is unknown. The CDR3 contains 14 residues. In germline, CDR1 is SNHLY, CDR2 FYNNEI. The ends lost 7 bases at V and 7 bases at J; junction bases unmatched: 7. Study results and caveats: It should be noted that donors were predominantly white British and more often female, and clonal diversity was possibly underestimated. Nearly half of the spike-specific TCRs reportedly recognize variant regions that carry no mutations.

The protocol was immunoSEQ multiplex PCR, while the TCRdb copy is restricted to in-frame clones and leaves out a portion. The sample has about 20,000 clones; about four fifths are singletons. Second-dose recipients at about 4 or about 12 weeks were treated as one pooled group. This specimen was peripheral blood, taken 28 days after the second AZD1222 dose. This TCR derives from an adult who received the AZD1222 COVID-19 vaccine. The rearrangement uses TRBV2 and TRBJ2-1; 10 bases are shared with TRBD2. The chain's CDR3 is CASKEREGGNEQFF. The DNA for the CDR3 is TGTGCCAGCAAGGAGCGGGAGGGTGGTAATGAGCAGTTCTTC.